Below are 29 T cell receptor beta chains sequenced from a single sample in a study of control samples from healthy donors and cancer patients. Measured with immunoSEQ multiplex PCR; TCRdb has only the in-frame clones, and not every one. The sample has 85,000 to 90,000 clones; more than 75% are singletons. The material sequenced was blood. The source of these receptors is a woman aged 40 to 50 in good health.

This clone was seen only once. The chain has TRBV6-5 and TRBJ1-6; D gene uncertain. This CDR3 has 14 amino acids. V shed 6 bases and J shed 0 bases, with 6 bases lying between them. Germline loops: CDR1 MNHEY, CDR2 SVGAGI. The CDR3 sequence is CASRGSSYNSPLHF. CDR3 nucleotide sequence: TGTGCCAGCAGGGGGAGCTCCTATAATTCACCCCTCCACTTT.

The CDR3 nucleotides are TGTGCCAGCAGCCAAATAGGAGGCTATGGCTACACCTTC. The encoded protein is CASSQIGGYGYTF. The V call is TRBV3-1 (or the pseudogene TRBV3-2), the J call TRBJ1-2; D ambiguous. Germline CDR1 is LGHDT and CDR2 is YNNKEL (reference sequence). V was clipped by 2 bases and J by 4 bases, with 8 bases between them. This CDR3 comprises 13 residues.

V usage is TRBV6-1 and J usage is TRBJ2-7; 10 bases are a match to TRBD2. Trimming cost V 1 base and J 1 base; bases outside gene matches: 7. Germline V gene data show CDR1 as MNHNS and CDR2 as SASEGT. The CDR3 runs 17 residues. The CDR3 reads CASSEGRGSGGSYEQYF. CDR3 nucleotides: TGTGCCAGCAGTGAAGGGCGGGGTAGCGGGGGGTCCTACGAGCAGTACTTC.

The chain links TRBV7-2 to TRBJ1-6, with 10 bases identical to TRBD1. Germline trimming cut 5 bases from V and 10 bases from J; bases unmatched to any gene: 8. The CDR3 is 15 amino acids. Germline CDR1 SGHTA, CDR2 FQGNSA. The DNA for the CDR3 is TGTGCCAGCAGCCAACGAGGACAGGGGGGCTCACCCCTCCACTTT. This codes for CASSQRGQGGSPLHF.

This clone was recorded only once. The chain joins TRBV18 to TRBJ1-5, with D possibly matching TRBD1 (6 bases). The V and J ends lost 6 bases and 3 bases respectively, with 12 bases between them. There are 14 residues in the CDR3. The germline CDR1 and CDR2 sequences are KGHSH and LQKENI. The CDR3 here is CASSLDRDNQPQHF. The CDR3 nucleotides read TGTGCCAGCTCCCTGGACAGAGACAATCAGCCCCAGCATTTT.

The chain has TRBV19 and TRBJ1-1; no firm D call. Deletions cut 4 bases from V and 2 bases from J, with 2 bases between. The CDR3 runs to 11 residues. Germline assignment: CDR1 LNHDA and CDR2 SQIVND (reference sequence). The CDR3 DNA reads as TGTGCCAGTAGTAAAAACACTGAAGCTTTCTTT. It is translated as CASSKNTEAFF.

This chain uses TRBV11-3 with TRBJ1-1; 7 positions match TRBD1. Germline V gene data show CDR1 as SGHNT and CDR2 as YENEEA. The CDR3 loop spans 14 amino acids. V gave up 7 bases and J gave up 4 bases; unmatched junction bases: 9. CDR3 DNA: TGTGCCAGCAAGAGTGGGGCAGGGGGCACTGAAGCTTTCTTT. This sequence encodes CASKSGAGGTEAFF.

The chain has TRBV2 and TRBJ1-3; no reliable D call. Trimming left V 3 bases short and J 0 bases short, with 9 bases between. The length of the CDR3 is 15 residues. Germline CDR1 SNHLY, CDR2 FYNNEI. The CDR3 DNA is TGTGCCAGCAGTGAGCGGTCTAGCTCTGGAAACACCATATATTTT. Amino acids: CASSERSSSGNTIYF.

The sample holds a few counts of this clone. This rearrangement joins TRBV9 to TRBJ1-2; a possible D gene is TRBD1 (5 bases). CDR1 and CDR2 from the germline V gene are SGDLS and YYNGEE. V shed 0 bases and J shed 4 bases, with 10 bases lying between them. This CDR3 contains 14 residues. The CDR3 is CASSVDRGSYGYTF. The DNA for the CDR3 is TGTGCCAGCAGCGTAGATAGGGGCTCCTATGGCTACACCTTC.

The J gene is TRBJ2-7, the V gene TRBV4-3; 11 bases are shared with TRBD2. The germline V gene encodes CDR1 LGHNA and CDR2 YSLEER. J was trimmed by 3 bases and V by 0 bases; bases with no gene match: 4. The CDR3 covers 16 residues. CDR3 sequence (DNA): TGCGCCAGCAGCCAAGAGCTAGCGGGGGGTGACTACGAGCAGTACTTC. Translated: CASSQELAGGDYEQYF.

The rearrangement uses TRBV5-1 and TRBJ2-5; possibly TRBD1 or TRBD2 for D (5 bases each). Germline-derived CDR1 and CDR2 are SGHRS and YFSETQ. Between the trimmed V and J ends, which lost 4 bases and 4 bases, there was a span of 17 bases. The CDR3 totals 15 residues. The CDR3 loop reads CASSRGPGEGETQYF. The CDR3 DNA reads TGCGCCAGCAGCCGGGGACCCGGAGAGGGAGAGACCCAGTACTTC.

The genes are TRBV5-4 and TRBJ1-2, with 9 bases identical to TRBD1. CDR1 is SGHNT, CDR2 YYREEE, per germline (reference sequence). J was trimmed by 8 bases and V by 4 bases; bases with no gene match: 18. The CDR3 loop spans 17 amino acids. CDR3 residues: CASSSRTGAGLVSGYTF. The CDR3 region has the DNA TGTGCCAGCAGCAGCAGGACAGGGGCGGGACTCGTTAGCGGCTACACCTTC.

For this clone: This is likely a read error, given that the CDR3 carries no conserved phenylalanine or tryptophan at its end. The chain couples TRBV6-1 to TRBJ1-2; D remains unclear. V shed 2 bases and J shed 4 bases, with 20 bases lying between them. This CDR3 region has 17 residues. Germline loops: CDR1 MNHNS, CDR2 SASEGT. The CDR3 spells CASSERGQALLSYGYTS. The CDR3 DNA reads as TGTGCCAGCAGTGAAAGAGGCCAGGCCCTACTGTCCTATGGCTACACCTCC.

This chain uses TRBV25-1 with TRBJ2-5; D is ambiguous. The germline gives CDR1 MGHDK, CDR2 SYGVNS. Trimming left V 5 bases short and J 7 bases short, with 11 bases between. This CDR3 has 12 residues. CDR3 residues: CASSLFLGTQYF. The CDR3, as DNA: TGTGCCAGCAGTCTTTTTTTAGGGACCCAGTACTTC. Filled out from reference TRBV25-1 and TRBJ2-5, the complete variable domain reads EADIYQTPRYLVIGTGKKITLECSQTMGHDKMYWYQQDPGMELHLIHYSYGVNSTEKGDLSSESTVSRIRTEHFPLTLESARPSHTSQYLCASSLFLGTQYFGPGTRLLVL.

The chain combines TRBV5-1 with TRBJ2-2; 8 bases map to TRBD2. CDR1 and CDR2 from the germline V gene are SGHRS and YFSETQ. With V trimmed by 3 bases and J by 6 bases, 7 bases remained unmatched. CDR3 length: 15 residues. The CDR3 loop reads CASSSGAAGAGELFF. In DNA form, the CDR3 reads TGCGCCAGCAGCTCCGGGGCAGCGGGGGCCGGGGAGCTGTTTTTT.

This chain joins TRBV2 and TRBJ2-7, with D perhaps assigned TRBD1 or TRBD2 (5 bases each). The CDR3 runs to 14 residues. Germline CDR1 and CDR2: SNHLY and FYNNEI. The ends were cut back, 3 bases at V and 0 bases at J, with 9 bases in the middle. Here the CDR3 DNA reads TGTGCCAGCAGTGACGGGACCGTCTCCTACGAGCAGTACTTC. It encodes CASSDGTVSYEQYF.

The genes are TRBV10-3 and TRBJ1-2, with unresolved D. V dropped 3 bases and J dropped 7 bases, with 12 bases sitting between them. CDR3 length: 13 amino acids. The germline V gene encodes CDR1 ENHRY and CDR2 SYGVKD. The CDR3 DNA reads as TGTGCCATCAGTGATTCCCCCTATGGTGGCTACACCTTC. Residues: CAISDSPYGGYTF.

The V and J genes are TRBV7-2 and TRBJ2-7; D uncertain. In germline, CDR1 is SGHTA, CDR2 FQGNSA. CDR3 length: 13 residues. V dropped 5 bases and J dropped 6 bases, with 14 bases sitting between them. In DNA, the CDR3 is TGTGCCAGCAGCGCCTCCCTTCGGTTCGAGCAGTACTTC. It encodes CASSASLRFEQYF.

The CDR3 loop is CASGLMGAGTEAFF. CDR3 nucleotide sequence: TGTGCTAGTGGTTTGATGGGGGCAGGCACTGAAGCTTTCTTT. The chain links TRBV12-5 to TRBJ1-1; D is perhaps TRBD1 (6 bases). Trimming removed 2 bases at V and 4 bases at J, with 11 bases between. The CDR3 runs 14 residues. From germline, CDR1 is LGHNT and CDR2 FRNRAP.

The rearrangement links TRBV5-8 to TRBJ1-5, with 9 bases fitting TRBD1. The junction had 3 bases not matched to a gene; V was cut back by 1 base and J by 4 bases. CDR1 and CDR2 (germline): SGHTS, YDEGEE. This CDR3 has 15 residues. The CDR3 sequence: CASSLTGQGNQPQHF. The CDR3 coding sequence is TGTGCCAGCAGCTTGACGGGACAGGGAAATCAGCCCCAGCATTTT.

The DNA of the CDR3 is TGCGCCAGCAGCTTGGCCGTGGACAGGGCAAACAATGAGCAGTTCTTC. Its translation: CASSLAVDRANNEQFF. The V call is TRBV5-1, the J call TRBJ2-1; 8 positions match TRBD1. The germline gives CDR1 SGHRS, CDR2 YFSETQ. Trimming took 0 bases from V and 5 from J; bases not matched to a gene: 7. The CDR3 is made up of 16 amino acids.

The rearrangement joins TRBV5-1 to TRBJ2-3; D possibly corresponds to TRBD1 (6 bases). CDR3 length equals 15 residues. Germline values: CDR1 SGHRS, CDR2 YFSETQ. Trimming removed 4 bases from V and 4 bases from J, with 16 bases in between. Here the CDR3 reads CASSPPTGGADTQYF. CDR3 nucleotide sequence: TGCGCCAGCAGCCCACCGACAGGTGGAGCAGATACGCAGTATTTT.

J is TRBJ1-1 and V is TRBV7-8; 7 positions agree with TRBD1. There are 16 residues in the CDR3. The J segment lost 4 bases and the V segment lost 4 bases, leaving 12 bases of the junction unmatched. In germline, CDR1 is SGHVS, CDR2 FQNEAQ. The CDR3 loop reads CASSSNRQGRITEAFF. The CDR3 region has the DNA TGTGCCAGCAGCTCCAACAGACAGGGAAGAATCACTGAAGCTTTCTTT.

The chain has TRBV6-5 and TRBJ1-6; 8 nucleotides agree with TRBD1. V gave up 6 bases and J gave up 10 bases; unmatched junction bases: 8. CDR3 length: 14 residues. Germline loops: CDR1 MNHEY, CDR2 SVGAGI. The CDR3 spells CASSSPGGESPLHF. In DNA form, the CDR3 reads TGTGCCAGCAGCAGCCCAGGGGGCGAATCACCCCTCCACTTT.

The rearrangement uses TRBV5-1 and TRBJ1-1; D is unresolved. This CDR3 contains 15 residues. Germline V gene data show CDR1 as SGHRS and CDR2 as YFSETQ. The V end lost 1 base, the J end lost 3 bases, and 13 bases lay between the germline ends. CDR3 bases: TGCGCCAGCAGCTTGTTCGGCGGCGGGGACACTGAAGCTTTCTTT. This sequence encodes CASSLFGGGDTEAFF.

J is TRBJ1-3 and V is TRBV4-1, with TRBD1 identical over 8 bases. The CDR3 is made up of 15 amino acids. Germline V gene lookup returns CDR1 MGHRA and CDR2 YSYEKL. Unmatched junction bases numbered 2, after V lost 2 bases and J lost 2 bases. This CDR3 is CASSQTTGAGNTIYF. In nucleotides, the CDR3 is TGCGCCAGCAGCCAAACGACAGGGGCTGGAAACACCATATATTTT.

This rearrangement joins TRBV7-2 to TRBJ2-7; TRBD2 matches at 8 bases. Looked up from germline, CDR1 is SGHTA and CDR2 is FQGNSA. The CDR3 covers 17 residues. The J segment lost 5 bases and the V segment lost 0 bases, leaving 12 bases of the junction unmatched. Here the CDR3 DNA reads TGTGCCAGCAGCTTAGCCTCCTTAAAGCGGGGGTTCCACGAGCAGTACTTC. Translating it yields CASSLASLKRGFHEQYF.

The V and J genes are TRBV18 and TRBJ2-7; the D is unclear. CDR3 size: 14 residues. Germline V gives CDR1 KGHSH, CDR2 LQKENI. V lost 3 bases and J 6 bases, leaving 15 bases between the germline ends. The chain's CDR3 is CASSPAPGISEQYF. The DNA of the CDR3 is TGTGCCAGCTCACCGGCTCCAGGTATAAGCGAGCAGTACTTC.

CDR3: CASSYVTGGLYGYTF. The CDR3 DNA reads as TGTGCCAGCAGTTACGTCACAGGGGGCCTCTATGGCTACACCTTC. This rearrangement joins TRBV6-5 to TRBJ1-2; 9 bases map to TRBD1. This CDR3 comprises 15 residues. V lost 2 bases and J lost 4; bases outside the gene matches: 5. Germline V gene lookup returns CDR1 MNHEY and CDR2 SVGAGI.